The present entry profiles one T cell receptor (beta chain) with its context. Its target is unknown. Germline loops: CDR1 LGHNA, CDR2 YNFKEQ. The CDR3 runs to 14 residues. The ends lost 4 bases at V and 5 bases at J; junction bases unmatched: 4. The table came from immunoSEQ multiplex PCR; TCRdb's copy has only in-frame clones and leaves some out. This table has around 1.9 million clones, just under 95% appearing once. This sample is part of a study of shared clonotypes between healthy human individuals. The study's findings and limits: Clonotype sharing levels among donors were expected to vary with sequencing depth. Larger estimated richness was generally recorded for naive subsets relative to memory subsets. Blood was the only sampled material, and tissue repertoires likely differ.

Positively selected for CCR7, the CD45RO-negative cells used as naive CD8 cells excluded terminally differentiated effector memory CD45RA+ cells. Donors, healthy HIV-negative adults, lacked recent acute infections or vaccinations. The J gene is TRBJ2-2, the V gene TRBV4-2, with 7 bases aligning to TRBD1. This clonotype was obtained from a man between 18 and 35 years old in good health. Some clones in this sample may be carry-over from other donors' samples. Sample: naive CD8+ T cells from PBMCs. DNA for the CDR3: TGTGCCAGCAGCCCCCACAGGGGAACCGGGGAGCTGTTTTTT. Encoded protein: CASSPHRGTGELFF.